This entry lists 3 T cell receptor beta chains sequenced from one sample in a study of T cell responses to AZD1222 COVID-19 vaccine. Clones were sequenced by immunoSEQ multiplex PCR, and TCRdb holds only the in-frame ones, with some missing. Among about 160,000 clones listed, under 95% were seen once. The specimen comprised peripheral blood, sampled on day 0 of MenACWY control vaccination. The receptors derive from an adult in good health.

This clone was counted once. The gene calls are TRBV27 and TRBJ1-4, with D unclear. Trimming removed 8 bases from V and 7 bases from J, with 11 bases in between. Germline V lookup: CDR1 MNHEY, CDR2 SMNVEV (reference sequence). This CDR3 comprises 12 residues. CDR3 in amino acids: CASLGVGEKLFF. DNA of the CDR3: TGTGCCAGCCTCGGGGTGGGTGAAAAACTGTTTTTT.

The V call is TRBV5-1, the J call TRBJ2-7; 11 bases line up with TRBD2. The CDR3 is 15 residues long. Germline V gene data show CDR1 as SGHRS and CDR2 as YFSETQ. V shed 4 bases and J 2 bases; nucleotides not matched to a gene: 5. CDR3 sequence (DNA): TGCGCCAGCAGCCTACTAGCGGGAGTGACCTACGAGCAGTACTTC. It yields the protein CASSLLAGVTYEQYF.

This chain links TRBV11-2 with TRBJ2-1; 12 bases line up with TRBD2. J gave up 7 bases and V 4 bases, and 8 bases lay outside the gene matches. The CDR3 contains 16 residues. Germline V lookup: CDR1 SGHAT, CDR2 FQNNGV. CDR3 protein: CASSSRLAGVGNEQFF. CDR3 DNA: TGTGCCAGCAGCTCTCGACTAGCGGGAGTGGGTAATGAGCAGTTCTTC.